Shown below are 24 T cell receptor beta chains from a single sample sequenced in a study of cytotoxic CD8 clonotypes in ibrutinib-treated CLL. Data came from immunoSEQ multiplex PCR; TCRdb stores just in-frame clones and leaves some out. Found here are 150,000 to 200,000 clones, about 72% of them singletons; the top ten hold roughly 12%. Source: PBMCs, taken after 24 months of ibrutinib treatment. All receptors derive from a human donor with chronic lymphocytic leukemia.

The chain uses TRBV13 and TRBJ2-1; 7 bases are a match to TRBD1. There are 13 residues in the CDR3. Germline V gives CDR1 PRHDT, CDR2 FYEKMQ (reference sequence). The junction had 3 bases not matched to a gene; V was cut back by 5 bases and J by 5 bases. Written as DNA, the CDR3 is TGTGCCAGCAGCCTGACAGGGAACAATGAGCAGTTCTTC. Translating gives CASSLTGNNEQFF.

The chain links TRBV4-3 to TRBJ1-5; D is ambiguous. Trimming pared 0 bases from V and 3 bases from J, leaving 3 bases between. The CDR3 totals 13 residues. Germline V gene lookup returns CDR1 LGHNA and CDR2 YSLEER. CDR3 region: CASSQEVNQPQHF. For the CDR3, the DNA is TGCGCCAGCAGCCAAGAGGTCAATCAGCCCCAGCATTTT.

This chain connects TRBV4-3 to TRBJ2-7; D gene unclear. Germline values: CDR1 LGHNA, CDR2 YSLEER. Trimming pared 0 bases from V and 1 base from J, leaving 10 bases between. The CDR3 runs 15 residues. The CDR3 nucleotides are TGCGCCAGCAGCCAAGAGCCCAGGAATTCCTACGAGCAGTACTTC. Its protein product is CASSQEPRNSYEQYF.

The CDR3: CASSLESTSRGRETQYF. In DNA form, the CDR3 reads TGCGCCAGCAGCTTGGAATCCACTAGCCGGGGACGAGAGACCCAGTACTTC. V gene TRBV5-1 combines with J gene TRBJ2-5; D perhaps matches TRBD2 (6 bases). Trimming pared 0 bases from V and 4 bases from J, leaving 19 bases between. In germline, CDR1 is SGHRS, CDR2 YFSETQ. This CDR3 has 17 amino acids.

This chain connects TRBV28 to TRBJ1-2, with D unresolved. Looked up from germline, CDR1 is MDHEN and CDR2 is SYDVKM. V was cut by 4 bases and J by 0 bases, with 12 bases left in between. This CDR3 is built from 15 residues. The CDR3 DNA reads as TGTGCCAGCAGTTCCCCGCCCGGCTCTAACTATGGCTACACCTTC. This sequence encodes CASSSPPGSNYGYTF.

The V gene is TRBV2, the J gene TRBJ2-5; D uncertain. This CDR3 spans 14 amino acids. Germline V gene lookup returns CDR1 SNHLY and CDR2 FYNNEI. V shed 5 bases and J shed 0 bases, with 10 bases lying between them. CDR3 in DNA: TGTGCCAGCAGTAAAGTAACTAACCAAGAGACCCAGTACTTC. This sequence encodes CASSKVTNQETQYF.

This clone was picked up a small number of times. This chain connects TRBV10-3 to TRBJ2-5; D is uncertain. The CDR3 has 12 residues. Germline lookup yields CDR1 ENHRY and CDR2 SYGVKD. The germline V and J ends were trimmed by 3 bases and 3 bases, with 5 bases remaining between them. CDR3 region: CAISDAEETQYF. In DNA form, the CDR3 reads TGTGCCATCAGTGATGCGGAAGAGACCCAGTACTTC.

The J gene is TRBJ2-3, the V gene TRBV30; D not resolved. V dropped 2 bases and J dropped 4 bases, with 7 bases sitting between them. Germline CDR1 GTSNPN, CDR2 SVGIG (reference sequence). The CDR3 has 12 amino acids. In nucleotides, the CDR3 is TGTGCCTGGAGTAGAAAGGCAGATACGCAGTATTTT. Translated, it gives CAWSRKADTQYF.

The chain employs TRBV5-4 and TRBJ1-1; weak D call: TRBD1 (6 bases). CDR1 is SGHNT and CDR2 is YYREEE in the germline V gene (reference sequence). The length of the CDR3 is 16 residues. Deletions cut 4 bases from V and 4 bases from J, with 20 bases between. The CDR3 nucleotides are TGTGCCAGCAGCCCCCGAGGGGGAGATTATGTCACTGAAGCTTTCTTT. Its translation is CASSPRGGDYVTEAFF.

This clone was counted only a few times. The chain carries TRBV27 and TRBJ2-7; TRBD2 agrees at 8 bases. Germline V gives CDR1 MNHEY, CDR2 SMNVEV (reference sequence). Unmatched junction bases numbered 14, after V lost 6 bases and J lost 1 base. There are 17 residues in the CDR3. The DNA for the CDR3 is TGTGCCAGCAGCCCACTTTGGGTTAGCGGGGTATCCTACGAGCAGTACTTC. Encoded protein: CASSPLWVSGVSYEQYF.

The CDR3 spells CASSPVAGPSTTDTQYF. CDR3 nucleotides: TGTGCCAGCAGCCCGGTAGCGGGCCCGTCCACCACAGATACGCAGTATTTT. This chain uses TRBV7-3 with TRBJ2-3, with 7 bases aligning to TRBD2. V was pared by 5 bases and J by 2 bases, with 13 bases of the junction left unmatched. Germline V gene data show CDR1 as SGHTA and CDR2 as FQGTGA. The length of the CDR3 is 17 residues.

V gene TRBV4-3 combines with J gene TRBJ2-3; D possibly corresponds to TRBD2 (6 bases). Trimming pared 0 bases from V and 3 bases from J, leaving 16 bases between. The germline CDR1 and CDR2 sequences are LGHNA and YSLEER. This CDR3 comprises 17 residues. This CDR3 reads CASSQDFSGVGTDTQYF. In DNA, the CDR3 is TGCGCCAGCAGCCAAGATTTCTCGGGAGTAGGGACAGATACGCAGTATTTT.

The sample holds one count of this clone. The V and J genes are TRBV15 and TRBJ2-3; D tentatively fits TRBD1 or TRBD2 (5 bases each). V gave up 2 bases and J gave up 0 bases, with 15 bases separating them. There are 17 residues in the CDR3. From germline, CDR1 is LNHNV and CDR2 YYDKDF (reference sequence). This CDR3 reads CATSRIPWGGSTDTQYF. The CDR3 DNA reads TGTGCCACCAGCAGAATCCCCTGGGGCGGGAGCACAGATACGCAGTATTTT.

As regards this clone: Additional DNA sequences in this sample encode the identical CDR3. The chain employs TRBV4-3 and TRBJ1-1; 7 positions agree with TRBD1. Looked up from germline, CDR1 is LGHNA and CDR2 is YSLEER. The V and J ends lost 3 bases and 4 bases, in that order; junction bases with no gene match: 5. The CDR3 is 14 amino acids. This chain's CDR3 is CASSHTGAGTEAFF. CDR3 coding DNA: TGCGCCAGCAGCCATACAGGGGCGGGCACTGAAGCTTTCTTT.

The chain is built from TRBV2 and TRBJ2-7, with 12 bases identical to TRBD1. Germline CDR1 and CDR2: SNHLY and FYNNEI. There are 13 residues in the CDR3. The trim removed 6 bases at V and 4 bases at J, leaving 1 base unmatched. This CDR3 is CASRGQGAYEQYF. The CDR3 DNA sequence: TGTGCCAGCAGGGGACAGGGGGCTTACGAGCAGTACTTC.

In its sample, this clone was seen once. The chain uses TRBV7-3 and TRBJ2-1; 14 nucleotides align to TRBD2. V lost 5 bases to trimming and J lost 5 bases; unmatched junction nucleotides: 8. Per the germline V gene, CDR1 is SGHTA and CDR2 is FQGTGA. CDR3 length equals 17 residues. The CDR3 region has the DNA TGTGCCAGCAGCCCCCGACTAGCGGGAGGGCCACACAATGAGCAGTTCTTC. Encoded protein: CASSPRLAGGPHNEQFF.

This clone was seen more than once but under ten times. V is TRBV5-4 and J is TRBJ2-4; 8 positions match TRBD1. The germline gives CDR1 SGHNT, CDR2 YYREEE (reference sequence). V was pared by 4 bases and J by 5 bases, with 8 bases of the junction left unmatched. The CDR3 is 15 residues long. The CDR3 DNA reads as TGTGCCAGCAGCCATTGGGACAGGCGGGAAAACATTCAGTACTTC. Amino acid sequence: CASSHWDRRENIQYF. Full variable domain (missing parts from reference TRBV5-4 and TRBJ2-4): ETGVTQSPTHLIKTRGQQVTLRCSSQSGHNTVSWYQQALGQGPQFIFQYYREEENGRGNFPPRFSGLQFPNYSSELNVNALELDDSALYLCASSHWDRRENIQYFGAGTRLSVL.

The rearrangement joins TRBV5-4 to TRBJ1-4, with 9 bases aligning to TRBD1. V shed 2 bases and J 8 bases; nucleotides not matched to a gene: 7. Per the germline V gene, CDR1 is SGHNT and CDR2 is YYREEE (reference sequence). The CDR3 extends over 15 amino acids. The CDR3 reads CASSFTGGAEEKLFF. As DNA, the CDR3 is TGTGCCAGCAGCTTCACAGGGGGCGCGGAGGAAAAACTGTTTTTT.

The CDR3 loop reads CASSLVTEVNTEAFF. The CDR3 DNA sequence: TGCGCCAGCAGCTTGGTTACCGAGGTGAACACTGAAGCTTTCTTT. This chain connects TRBV5-1 to TRBJ1-1, with D uncertain. The CDR3 spans 15 residues. Germline V gene data show CDR1 as SGHRS and CDR2 as YFSETQ. V dropped 0 bases and J dropped 0 bases, with 9 bases sitting between them.

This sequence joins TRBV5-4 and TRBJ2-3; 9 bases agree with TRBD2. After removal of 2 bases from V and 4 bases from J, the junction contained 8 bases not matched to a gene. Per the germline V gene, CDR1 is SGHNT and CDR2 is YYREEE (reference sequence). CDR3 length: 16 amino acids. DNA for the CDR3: TGTGCCAGCAGCTTAGGCGGGAGGGCCTTTTCAGATACGCAGTATTTT. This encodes CASSLGGRAFSDTQYF. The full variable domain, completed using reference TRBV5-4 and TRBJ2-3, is ETGVTQSPTHLIKTRGQQVTLRCSSQSGHNTVSWYQQALGQGPQFIFQYYREEENGRGNFPPRFSGLQFPNYSSELNVNALELDDSALYLCASSLGGRAFSDTQYFGPGTRLTVL.

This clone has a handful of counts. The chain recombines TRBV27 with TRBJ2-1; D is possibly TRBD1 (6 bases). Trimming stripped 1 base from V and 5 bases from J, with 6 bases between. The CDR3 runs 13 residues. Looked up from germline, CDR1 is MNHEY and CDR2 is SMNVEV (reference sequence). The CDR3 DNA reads TGTGCCAGCAGTTTATACAGGGACAATGAGCAGTTCTTC. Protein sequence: CASSLYRDNEQFF.

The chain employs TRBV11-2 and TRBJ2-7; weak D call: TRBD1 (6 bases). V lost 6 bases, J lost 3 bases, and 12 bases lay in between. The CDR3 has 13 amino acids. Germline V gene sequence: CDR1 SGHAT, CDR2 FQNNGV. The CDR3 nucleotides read TGTGCCAGCAGTAGGAACAGGGACTACGAGCAGTACTTC. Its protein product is CASSRNRDYEQYF.

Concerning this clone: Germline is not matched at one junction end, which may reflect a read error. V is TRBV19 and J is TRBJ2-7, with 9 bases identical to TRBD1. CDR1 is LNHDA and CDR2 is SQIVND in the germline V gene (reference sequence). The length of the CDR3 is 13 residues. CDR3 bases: TGTGCCAGTAGTTCTGGACAGGGGCTTCCCCGGAACTTC. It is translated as CASSSGQGLPRNF.

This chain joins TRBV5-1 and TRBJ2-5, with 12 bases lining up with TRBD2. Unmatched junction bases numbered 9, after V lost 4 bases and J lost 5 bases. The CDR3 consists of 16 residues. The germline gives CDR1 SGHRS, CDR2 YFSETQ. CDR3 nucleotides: TGCGCCAGCAGCCCCCTGACTAGCGGGAGTGGGGAGACCCAGTACTTC. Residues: CASSPLTSGSGETQYF.